This T cell receptor (beta chain) was sequenced in a study of technical replicates of blood from a handful of donors (TCRdb year 2017). To prepare the library, the immunoSEQ multiplex PCR assay was applied. TCRdb retrieved this table from immuneACCESS and kept in-frame rearrangements only. Not all clones are present; in checked studies, unresolved V genes account for under half, and no reason is known for the remainder. Here the sample has around 76,000 clones; almost 99% occur a single time. The ten largest clonotypes hold approximately 0.21% of the sample. The germline V gene encodes CDR1 LGHNA and CDR2 YNFKEQ. Trimming takes 4 bases off V and 6 bases off J; junction bases not matched to a gene: 10. The CDR3 contains 17 residues, cysteine and phenylalanine counted. CDR3 DNA only is kept here, 51 bases in frame from base 1. Concerning this clone: Its cognate antigen has yet to be identified. No base quality values were provided; no much bigger clone lies one nucleotide off.

This sequence uses TRBV4-2 and TRBJ1-3; 12 bases in the middle match TRBD1. The source of this sequence is a human donor in good health. The sequencing sample was made of T cells isolated from PBMCs. The nucleotide sequence reads TGTGCCAGCAGCCCCGGGACAGGGGGCTTTGGGGAAAACACCATATATTTT. Its coded protein is CASSPGTGGFGENTIYF.